This record covers a single TCR beta chain. Its antigen is unidentified. Germline and junction disagree at one end, which may indicate a read error. Other DNA sequences within the sample encode an identical CDR3. Patients were all untreated before their thyroid surgery. The CDR3 totals 14 residues. Germline V CDR1 and CDR2: KGHSH, LQKENI. These data are taken from a study of metastatic and nonmetastatic thyroid tumors. Authors' methods: CDR3 differences across clinicopathological groups were used to build a distant-metastasis classifier for papillary thyroid cancer. TCRdb reprocessed the PCR reads using MiXCR. The V and J calls here are based on TCRdb, not the publication. The sample includes over 8,000 clones, 20% to 25% of them seen just once. Study-wide results and caveats: Benign nodules were reported to have significantly lower TCR beta diversity than malignant thyroid tumors, in blood and tumor.

The origin of this receptor is a female donor with papillary thyroid cancer or a benign thyroid nodule (not recorded which). Some clones in this sample may be carry-over from other donors' samples. J is TRBJ2-3 and V is TRBV18; 10 bases align to TRBD1. The sequenced sample consisted of tumor tissue. The CDR3 nucleotides are TGTGCCAGCTCACCGACAGGGGGCACAGATACGCAGTACTTT. This translates into CASSPTGGTDTQYF.